These 17 T cell receptor beta chains were sequenced from one sample in a study of blood T cell repertoires in COVID-19. Clones were sequenced by immunoSEQ multiplex PCR, and TCRdb holds only the in-frame ones, with some missing. The data hold roughly 300,000 clones, with roughly nine tenths observed a single time. The sample consisted of peripheral blood. These TCRs come from a woman between 25 and 40 years old with COVID-19, enrolled during active disease.

The chain recombines TRBV2 with TRBJ2-7; a weak D match, TRBD2 (6 bases). This CDR3 spans 12 amino acids. Germline V gene lookup returns CDR1 SNHLY and CDR2 FYNNEI. With 8 bases removed from V and 1 base from J, the gap between germline ends came to 9 bases. The CDR3 region is CASRGDSYEQYV. CDR3 DNA sequence: TGTGCCAGCCGCGGGGATTCCTACGAGCAGTACGTC.

This rearrangement joins TRBV6-5 to TRBJ2-7, with D possibly matching TRBD1 (6 bases). Deletions cut 6 bases from V and 3 bases from J, with 12 bases between. This CDR3 contains 13 residues. The germline V gene encodes CDR1 MNHEY and CDR2 SVGAGI. CDR3 loop: CASRKTGFYEQYV. The CDR3 coding sequence is TGTGCCAGCAGGAAGACAGGATTCTACGAGCAGTACGTC.

The genes are TRBV7-2 and TRBJ2-1, with 11 bases fitting TRBD2. The CDR3 has 17 residues. Trimming at V came to 5 bases and at J to 4 bases, leaving 10 bases not matched to a gene. CDR1 and CDR2 from the germline V gene are SGHTA and FQGNSA. CDR3 sequence reads: CASSLSGGAKSYNEQFF. CDR3 nucleotide sequence: TGTGCCAGCAGCCTTAGCGGGGGGGCGAAGAGTTACAATGAGCAGTTCTTC.

V gene TRBV7-2 combines with J gene TRBJ1-5, with D unclear. CDR3 length: 14 residues. Trimming stripped 2 bases from V and 1 base from J, with 6 bases between. Per the germline V gene, CDR1 is SGHTA and CDR2 is FQGNSA. The CDR3 coding sequence is TGTGCCAGCAGCTTAACTAGGAGCAATCAGCCCCAGCATTTT. The encoded protein is CASSLTRSNQPQHF. Complete variable domain (other parts from reference TRBV7-2 and TRBJ1-5): GAGVSQSPSNKVTEKGKDVELRCDPISGHTALYWYRQSLGQGLEFLIYFQGNSAPDKSGLPSDRFSAERTGGSVSTLTIQRTQQEDSAVYLCASSLTRSNQPQHFGDGTRLSIL.

The rearrangement joins TRBV3-1 (or the pseudogene TRBV3-2) to TRBJ2-1, with 9 bases that match TRBD2. Trimming removed 0 bases from V and 5 bases from J; junction bases left unmatched: 5. The CDR3 totals 16 residues. The germline CDR1 and CDR2 sequences are LGHDT and YNNKEL (reference sequence). The CDR3 region has the DNA TGTGCCAGCAGCCAAGATTTAGCGGGGGCGCACAATGAGCAGTTCTTC. It codes for CASSQDLAGAHNEQFF.

The rearrangement uses TRBV28 and TRBJ1-2; D gene ambiguous. V lost 7 bases to trimming and J lost 2 bases, with 17 bases between them. Looked up from germline, CDR1 is MDHEN and CDR2 is SYDVKM. The CDR3 has 15 residues. The CDR3 loop is CASIPVGGSNYGYTF. The DNA for the CDR3 is TGTGCCAGCATTCCCGTAGGAGGAAGCAACTATGGCTACACCTTC.

V is TRBV7-2 and J is TRBJ1-1, with 10 bases fitting TRBD1. Trimming cost V 5 bases and J 3 bases; bases outside gene matches: 6. The CDR3 extends over 15 amino acids. CDR1 is SGHTA and CDR2 is FQGNSA in the germline V gene. The CDR3, as DNA: TGTGCCAGCAGCCCCGGACAGGGGGTATACACTGAAGCTTTCTTT. Protein product: CASSPGQGVYTEAFF.

The chain carries TRBV11-3 and TRBJ2-5, with 8 bases fitting TRBD1. The CDR3 has 14 residues. CDR1 and CDR2 from the germline V gene are SGHNT and YENEEA. Trimming removed 5 bases from V and 7 bases from J; junction bases left unmatched: 9. Here the CDR3 DNA reads TGTGCCAGCAGCGCGGACAGGGCCCACCGGACCCAGTACTTC. Encoded protein: CASSADRAHRTQYF.

The chain is built from TRBV5-6 and TRBJ1-1; D remains unclear. There are 15 residues in the CDR3. Trimming removed 3 bases from V and 3 bases from J, with 15 bases in between. Germline values: CDR1 SGHDT, CDR2 YYEEEE. The CDR3 coding sequence is TGTGCCAGCAGCTCCTTTGGTTACGAGGACACTGAAGCTTTCTTT. Amino acids: CASSSFGYEDTEAFF.

The V and J genes are TRBV18 and TRBJ1-5, with a tentative D call TRBD1 (6 bases). CDR1 is KGHSH, CDR2 LQKENI, per germline. V was cut by 5 bases and J by 5 bases, with 13 bases left in between. The CDR3 consists of 14 residues. This chain's CDR3 is CASSGTGFYQPQHF. The DNA of the CDR3 is TGTGCCAGCTCAGGAACAGGGTTCTATCAGCCCCAGCATTTT. The full variable domain, its missing parts supplied by reference TRBV18 and TRBJ1-5, is NAGVMQNPRHLVRRRGQEARLRCSPMKGHSHVYWYRQLPEEGLKFMVYLQKENIIDESGMPKERFSAEFPKEGPSILRIQQVVRGDSAAYFCASSGTGFYQPQHFGDGTRLSIL.

V and J are TRBV28 and TRBJ1-5; the D is unclear. CDR3 size: 14 residues. Trimming left V 2 bases short and J 3 bases short, with 8 bases between. Germline lookup yields CDR1 MDHEN and CDR2 SYDVKM. CDR3 DNA: TGTGCCAGCAGTTTAGAGGGAACCAATCAGCCCCAGCATTTT. Translated, it gives CASSLEGTNQPQHF.

This chain uses TRBV25-1 with TRBJ2-5; 9 bases fit TRBD1. Germline V CDR1 and CDR2: MGHDK, SYGVNS. Germline trimming cut 6 bases from V and 5 bases from J; bases unmatched to any gene: 4. The CDR3 consists of 13 residues. As DNA, the CDR3 is TGTGCCAGCAGACAGGGGGCGAGCGAGACCCAGTACTTC. Translating gives CASRQGASETQYF. The complete variable domain, with remaining parts taken from reference TRBV25-1 and TRBJ2-5, reads EADIYQTPRYLVIGTGKKITLECSQTMGHDKMYWYQQDPGMELHLIHYSYGVNSTEKGDLSSESTVSRIRTEHFPLTLESARPSHTSQYLCASRQGASETQYFGPGTRLLVL.

The chain uses TRBV29-1 and TRBJ2-5, with D tentatively TRBD1 (7 bases). Germline CDR1 SQVTM, CDR2 ANQGSEA. This CDR3 contains 16 residues. The V end was cut by 7 bases, the J end by 5 bases, with 26 bases between. Here the CDR3 DNA reads TGCAGCGGGGTGGGGGGAGACAGGGCCGCGTCGGAGACCCAGTACTTC. Translation: CSGVGGDRAASETQYF.

The chain recombines TRBV7-9 with TRBJ2-3, with 12 nucleotides matching TRBD2. Germline values: CDR1 SEHNR, CDR2 FQNEAQ (reference sequence). J gave up 2 bases and V 5 bases, and 5 bases lay outside the gene matches. The CDR3 runs to 16 residues. CDR3 sequence reads: CASSPRTSGVTDTQYF. The DNA for the CDR3 is TGTGCCAGCAGCCCTCGGACTAGCGGGGTCACAGATACGCAGTATTTT.

The rearrangement links TRBV7-2 to TRBJ2-7; 9 bases align to TRBD1. V gave up 5 bases and J gave up 2 bases; unmatched junction bases: 7. Germline V CDR1 and CDR2: SGHTA, FQGNSA. CDR3 length equals 15 residues. CDR3 nucleotides: TGTGCCAGCAGCGTTTCCGGGACAGGGCCCTACGAGCAGTACTTC. It encodes CASSVSGTGPYEQYF.

Here the CDR3 reads CASSLRGGLSYGYTF. For the CDR3, the DNA is TGTGCCAGCAGCTTGAGAGGGGGCCTCTCCTATGGCTACACCTTC. The J gene is TRBJ1-2, the V gene TRBV5-4, with 7 positions matching TRBD1. In germline, CDR1 is SGHNT, CDR2 YYREEE (reference sequence). With 1 base clipped from V and 4 bases from J, the junction kept 7 bases outside the gene matches. The length of the CDR3 is 15 residues.

The count of this clone is one. The V and J genes are TRBV24-1 and TRBJ2-2; D is possibly TRBD1 (5 bases). This CDR3 region has 14 residues. CDR1 is KGHDR and CDR2 is SFDVKD in the germline V gene. V lost 7 bases and J lost 1, with 9 bases in between. CDR3 region: CATRGHQNTGELFF. Here the CDR3 DNA reads TGTGCCACCAGAGGACACCAGAACACCGGGGAGCTGTTTTTT.